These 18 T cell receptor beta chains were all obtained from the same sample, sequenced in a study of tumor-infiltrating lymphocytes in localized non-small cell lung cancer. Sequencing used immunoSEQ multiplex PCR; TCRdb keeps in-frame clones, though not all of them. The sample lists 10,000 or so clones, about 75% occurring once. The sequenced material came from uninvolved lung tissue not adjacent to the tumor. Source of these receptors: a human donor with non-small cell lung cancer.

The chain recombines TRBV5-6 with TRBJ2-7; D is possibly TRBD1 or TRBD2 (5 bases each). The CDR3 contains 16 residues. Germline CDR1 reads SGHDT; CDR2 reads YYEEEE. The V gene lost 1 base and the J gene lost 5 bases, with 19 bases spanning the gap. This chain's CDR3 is CASSLYRGAVFNEQYF. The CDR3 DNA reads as TGTGCCAGCAGCTTGTATAGGGGAGCAGTTTTCAACGAGCAGTACTTC.

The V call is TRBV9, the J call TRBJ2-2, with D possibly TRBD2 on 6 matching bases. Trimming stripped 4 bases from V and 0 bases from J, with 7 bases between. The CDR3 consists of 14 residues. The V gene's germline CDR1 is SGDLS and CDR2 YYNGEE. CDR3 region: CASSPGANTGELFF. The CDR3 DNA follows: TGTGCCAGCAGCCCGGGGGCGAACACCGGGGAGCTGTTTTTT.

Written as DNA, the CDR3 is TGTGCCAGCAGTTTGTCACTGGGGGCGGCTGGAAACACCATATATTTT. This translates into CASSLSLGAAGNTIYF. This sequence joins TRBV27 and TRBJ1-3; TRBD1 might be the D (6 bases). The length of the CDR3 is 16 residues. CDR1 and CDR2 from the germline V gene are MNHEY and SMNVEV (reference sequence). The V end lost 3 bases, the J end lost 2 bases, and 14 bases lay between the germline ends.

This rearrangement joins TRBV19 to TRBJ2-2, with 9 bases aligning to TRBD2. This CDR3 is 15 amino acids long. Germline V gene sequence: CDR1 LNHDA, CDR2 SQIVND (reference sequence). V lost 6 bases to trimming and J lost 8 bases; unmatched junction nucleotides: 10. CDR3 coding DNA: TGTGCCAGTAGAACTGGCGGGAGGGCCCTTGGGGAGCTGTTTTTT. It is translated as CASRTGGRALGELFF.

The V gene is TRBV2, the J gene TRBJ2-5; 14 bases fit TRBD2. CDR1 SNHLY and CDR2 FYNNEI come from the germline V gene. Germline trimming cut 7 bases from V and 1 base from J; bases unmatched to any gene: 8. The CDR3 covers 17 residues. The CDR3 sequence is CASIRGTSGGPQETQYF. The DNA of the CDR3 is TGTGCCAGCATACGCGGGACTAGCGGGGGACCCCAAGAGACCCAGTACTTC.

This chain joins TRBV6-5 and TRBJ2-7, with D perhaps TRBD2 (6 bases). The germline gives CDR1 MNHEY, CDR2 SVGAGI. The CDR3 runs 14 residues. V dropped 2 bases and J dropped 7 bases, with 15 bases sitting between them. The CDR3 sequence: CASSYGRLGGEQYF. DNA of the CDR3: TGTGCCAGCAGTTACGGCCGTCTGGGGGGAGAGCAGTACTTC.

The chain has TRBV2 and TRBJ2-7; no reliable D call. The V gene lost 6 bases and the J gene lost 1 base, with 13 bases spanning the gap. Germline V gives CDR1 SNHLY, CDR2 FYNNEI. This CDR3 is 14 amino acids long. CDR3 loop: CASRGKLHSYEQYF. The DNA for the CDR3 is TGTGCCAGCAGAGGGAAATTGCATTCCTACGAGCAGTACTTC.

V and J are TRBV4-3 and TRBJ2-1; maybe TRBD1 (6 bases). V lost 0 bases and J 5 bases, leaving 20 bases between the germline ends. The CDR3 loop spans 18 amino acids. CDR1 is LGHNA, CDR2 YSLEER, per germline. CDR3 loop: CASSQDATGFATHNEQFF. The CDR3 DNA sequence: TGCGCCAGCAGCCAAGACGCGACAGGCTTCGCTACACACAATGAGCAGTTCTTC.

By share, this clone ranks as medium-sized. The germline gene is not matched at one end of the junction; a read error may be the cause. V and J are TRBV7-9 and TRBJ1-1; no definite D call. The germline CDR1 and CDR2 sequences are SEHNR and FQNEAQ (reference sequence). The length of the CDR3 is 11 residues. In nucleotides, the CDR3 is TGTGCCAGCAGCTTACGGAGCCTGAAGGACTTT. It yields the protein CASSLRSLKDF.

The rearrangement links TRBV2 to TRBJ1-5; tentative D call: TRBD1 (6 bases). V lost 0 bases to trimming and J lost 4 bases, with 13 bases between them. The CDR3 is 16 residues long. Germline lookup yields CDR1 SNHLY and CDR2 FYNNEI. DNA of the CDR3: TGTGCCAGCAGTGAAGCCAGGGGTCAGGCTAATCAGCCCCAGCATTTT. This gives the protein CASSEARGQANQPQHF.

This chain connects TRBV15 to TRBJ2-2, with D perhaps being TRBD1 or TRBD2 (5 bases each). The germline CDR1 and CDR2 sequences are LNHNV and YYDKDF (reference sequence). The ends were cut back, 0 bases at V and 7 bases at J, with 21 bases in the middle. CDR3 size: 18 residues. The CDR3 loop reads CATSREPTRGVRGGELFF. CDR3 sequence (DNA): TGTGCCACCAGCAGAGAGCCCACTCGAGGGGTCCGGGGCGGGGAGCTGTTTTTT.

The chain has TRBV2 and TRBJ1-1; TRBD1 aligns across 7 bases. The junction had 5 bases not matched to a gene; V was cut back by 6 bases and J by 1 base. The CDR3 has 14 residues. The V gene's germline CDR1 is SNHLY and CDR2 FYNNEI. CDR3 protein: CASSRQGGNTEAFF. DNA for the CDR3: TGTGCCAGCAGCCGCCAGGGGGGGAACACTGAAGCTTTCTTT.

The CDR3 sequence is CASSLAGGMEPQHF. CDR3 nucleotide sequence: TGTGCCAGCAGCTTAGCGGGGGGGATGGAGCCCCAGCATTTT. This sequence joins TRBV7-2 and TRBJ1-5; TRBD1 is a possible D gene (5 bases). V was pared by 0 bases and J by 8 bases, with 11 bases between. This CDR3 contains 14 residues. The germline gives CDR1 SGHTA, CDR2 FQGNSA.

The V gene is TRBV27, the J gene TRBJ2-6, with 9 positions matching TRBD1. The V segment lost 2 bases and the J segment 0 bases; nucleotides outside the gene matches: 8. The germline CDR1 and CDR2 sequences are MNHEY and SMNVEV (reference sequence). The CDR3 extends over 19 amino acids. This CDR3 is CASSLAAYRGLSGANVLTF. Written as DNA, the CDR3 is TGTGCCAGCAGTTTAGCAGCTTACAGGGGGCTCTCTGGGGCCAACGTCCTGACTTTC.

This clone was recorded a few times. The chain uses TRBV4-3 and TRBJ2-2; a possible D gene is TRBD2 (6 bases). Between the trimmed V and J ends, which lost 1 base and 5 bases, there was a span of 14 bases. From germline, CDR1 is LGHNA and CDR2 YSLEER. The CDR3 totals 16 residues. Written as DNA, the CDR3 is TGCGCCAGCAGCCAAGCGGGAACTAGCCGAACCGGGGAGCTGTTTTTT. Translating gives CASSQAGTSRTGELFF.

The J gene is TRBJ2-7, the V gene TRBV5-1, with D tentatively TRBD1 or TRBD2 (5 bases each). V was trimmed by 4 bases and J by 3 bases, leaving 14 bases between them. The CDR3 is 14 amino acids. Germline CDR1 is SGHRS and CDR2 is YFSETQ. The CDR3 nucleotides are TGCGCCAGCAGCGGGACCGGGCTTGGCTACGAGCAGTACTTC. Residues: CASSGTGLGYEQYF.

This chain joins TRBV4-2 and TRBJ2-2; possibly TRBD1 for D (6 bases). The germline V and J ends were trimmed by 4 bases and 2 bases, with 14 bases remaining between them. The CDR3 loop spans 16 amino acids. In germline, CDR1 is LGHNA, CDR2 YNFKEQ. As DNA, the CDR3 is TGTGCCAGCAGCCTCTGGGGGCAGGGAAACACCGGGGAGCTGTTTTTT. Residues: CASSLWGQGNTGELFF.

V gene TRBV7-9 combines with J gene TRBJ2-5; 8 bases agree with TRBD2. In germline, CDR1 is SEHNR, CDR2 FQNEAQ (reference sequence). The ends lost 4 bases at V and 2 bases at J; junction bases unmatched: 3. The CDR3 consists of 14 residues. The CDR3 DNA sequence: TGTGCCAGCAGCTCGCAGCGGGGGCAAGAGACCCAGTACTTC. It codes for CASSSQRGQETQYF.